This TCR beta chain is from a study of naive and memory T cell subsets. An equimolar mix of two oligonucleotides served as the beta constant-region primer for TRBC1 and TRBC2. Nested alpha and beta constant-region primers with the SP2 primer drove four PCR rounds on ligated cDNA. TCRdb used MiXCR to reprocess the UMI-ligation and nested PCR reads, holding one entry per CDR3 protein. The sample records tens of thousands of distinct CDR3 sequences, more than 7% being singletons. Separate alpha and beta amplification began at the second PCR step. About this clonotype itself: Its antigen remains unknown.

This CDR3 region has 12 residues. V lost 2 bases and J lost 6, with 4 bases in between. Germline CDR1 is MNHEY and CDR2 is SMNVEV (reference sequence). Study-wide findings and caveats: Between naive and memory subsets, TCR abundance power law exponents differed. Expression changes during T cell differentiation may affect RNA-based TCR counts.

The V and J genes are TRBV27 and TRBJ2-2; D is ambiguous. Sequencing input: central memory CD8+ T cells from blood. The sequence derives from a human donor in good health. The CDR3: CASSLIPGELFF. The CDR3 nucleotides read TGTGCCAGCAGTTTAATACCCGGGGAGCTGTTTTTT.